This TCR beta chain was sequenced for a study of memory CD4+ T cells and cytomegalovirus serostatus. Study information: Healthy Belgian adult donors included under ten CMV-positive and more than 20 CMV-negative people.

The repertoire was sequenced with immunoSEQ multiplex PCR; TCRdb's copy has only in-frame clones and lacks some. In the table there are fewer than 40,000 clones, nearly 80% of which are singletons. Single viable CD3+CD4+CD8-CD45RO+ cells were sorted as the memory CD4+ T cells. After thawing, CD4+ T cells were positively selected. Material: memory CD4+ T cells from blood. The receptor was isolated from an adult in good health and CMV-seronegative.

Here the CDR3 DNA reads TGTGCCAGCAGTCTATCCGGACTAGCGGGAGTAAGTGAGCAGTTCTTC. This sequence encodes CASSLSGLAGVSEQFF. The chain has TRBV6-6 and TRBJ2-1, with TRBD2 matching 13 bases. This CDR3 spans 16 amino acids. The germline V gene encodes CDR1 MNHNY and CDR2 SVGAGI (reference sequence). With V trimmed by 5 bases and J by 9 bases, 10 bases remained unmatched.